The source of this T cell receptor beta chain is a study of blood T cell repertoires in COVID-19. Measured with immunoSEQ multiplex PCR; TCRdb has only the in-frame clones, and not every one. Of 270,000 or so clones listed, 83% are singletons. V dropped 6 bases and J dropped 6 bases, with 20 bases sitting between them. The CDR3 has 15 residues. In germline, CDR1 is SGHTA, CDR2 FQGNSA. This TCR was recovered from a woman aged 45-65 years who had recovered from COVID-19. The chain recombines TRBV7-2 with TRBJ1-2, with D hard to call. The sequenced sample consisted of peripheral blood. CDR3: CASREGARGRDGYTF. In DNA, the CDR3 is TGTGCCAGCAGGGAGGGCGCACGTGGGAGGGATGGCTACACCTTC. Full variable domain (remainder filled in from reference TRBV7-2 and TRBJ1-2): GAGVSQSPSNKVTEKGKDVELRCDPISGHTALYWYRQSLGQGLEFLIYFQGNSAPDKSGLPSDRFSAERTGGSVSTLTIQRTQQEDSAVYLCASREGARGRDGYTFGSGTRLTVV.